The present entry profiles one TCR beta chain with its context. No antigen is known for it. The data are from a study of T-cell reconstitution after alpha-beta-depleted transplantation in children. Using unique molecular identifiers, the investigators prepared the TCRbeta library. One entry per CDR3 protein, called by TCRdb with MiXCR from the PCR reads. The sample contains approximately 50,000 distinct CDR3 sequences, about 50% of which appear only once. V was pared by 3 bases and J by 7 bases, with 9 bases between. The length of the CDR3 is 12 residues. Germline values: CDR1 SGHAT, CDR2 FQNNGV. General observations from the study: Several hundred expanded graft clones reportedly were the source of alpha-beta T cells about two months after transplant. One year post-transplant, T-cell counts and diversity were largely derived from T cells produced anew. It was surviving recipient T cells and thymic progenitors that gave some patients high TCRbeta diversity at day 60.

The chain couples TRBV11-2 to TRBJ1-1, with D hard to call. The receptor was derived from a boy under two years old with SCID, due to receive a stem cell transplant. The sample here was peripheral blood, taken before TCRalphabeta/CD19-depleted stem cell transplant. The CDR3 reads CASSFSGVEAFF. The CDR3 DNA follows: TGTGCCAGCAGCTTTTCCGGGGTTGAAGCTTTCTTT.